This TCR beta chain was sequenced for a study of beta chain features in type 1 diabetes. Study conclusions and caveats: VDJ junctions from patients with type 1 diabetes contained fewer insertions and more deletions.

Germline V gives CDR1 GTSNPN, CDR2 SVGIG (reference sequence). This CDR3 is 14 amino acids long. The V and J ends lost 2 bases and 0 bases respectively, with 8 bases between them. To note about this clone: Antigen: not known.

CD45RO/CCR7/CD25/CD127/CD95/CD27 sorting isolated CD4+ naive, central memory, regulatory and stem cell-like memory cells. Sequenced material consisted of expressed TCRB transcripts (all of the isolated RNA was reverse transcribed). The method was immunoSEQ multiplex PCR; TCRdb's version includes in-frame clones alone and lacks a portion of them. The sample lists about 150,000 clones, 8.5% to 14% occurring once. The sequence was obtained from a young man in good health. The V gene is TRBV30, the J gene TRBJ2-4, with D possibly being TRBD1 (5 bases). The sequencing sample was made of central memory CD4+ T cells from blood. CDR3 bases: TGTGCCTGGAGTCAGGGTGTAGCCAAAAACATTCAGTACTTC. It encodes CAWSQGVAKNIQYF. The full variable domain, its missing parts supplied by reference TRBV30 and TRBJ2-4, is SQTIHQWPATLVQPVGSPLSLECTVEGTSNPNLYWYRQAAGRGLQLLFYSVGIGQISSEVPQNLSASRPQDRQFILSSKKLLLSDSGFYLCAWSQGVAKNIQYFGAGTRLSVL.